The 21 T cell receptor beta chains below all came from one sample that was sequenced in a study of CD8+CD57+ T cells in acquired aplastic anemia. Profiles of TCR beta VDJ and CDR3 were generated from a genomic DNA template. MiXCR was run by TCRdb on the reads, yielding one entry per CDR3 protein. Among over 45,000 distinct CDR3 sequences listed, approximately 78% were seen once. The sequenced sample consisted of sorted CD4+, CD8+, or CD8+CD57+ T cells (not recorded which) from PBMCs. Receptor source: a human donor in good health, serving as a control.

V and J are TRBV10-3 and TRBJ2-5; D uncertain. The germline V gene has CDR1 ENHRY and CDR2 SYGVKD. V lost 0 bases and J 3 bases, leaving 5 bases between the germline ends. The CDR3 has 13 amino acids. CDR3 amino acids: CAISESVKETQYF. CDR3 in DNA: TGTGCCATCAGTGAGTCGGTCAAAGAGACCCAGTACTTC.

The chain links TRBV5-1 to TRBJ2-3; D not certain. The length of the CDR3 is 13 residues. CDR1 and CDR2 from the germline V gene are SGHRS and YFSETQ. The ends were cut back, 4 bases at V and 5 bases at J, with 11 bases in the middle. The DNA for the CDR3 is TGCGCCAGCAGCGCATTAGTAGTAGATACGCAGTATTTT. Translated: CASSALVVDTQYF.

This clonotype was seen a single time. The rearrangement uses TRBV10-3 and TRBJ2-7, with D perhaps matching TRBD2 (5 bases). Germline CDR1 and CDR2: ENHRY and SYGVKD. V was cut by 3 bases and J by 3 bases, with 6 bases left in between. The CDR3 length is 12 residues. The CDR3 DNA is TGTGCCATCAGTGACGGGAACTACGAGCAGTACTTC. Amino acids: CAISDGNYEQYF.

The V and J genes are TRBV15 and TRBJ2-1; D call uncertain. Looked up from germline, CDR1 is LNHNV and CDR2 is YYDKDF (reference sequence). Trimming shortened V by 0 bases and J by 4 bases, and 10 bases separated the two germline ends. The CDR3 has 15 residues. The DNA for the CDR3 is TGTGCCACCAGCAGAGATGGTGGATCGTACAATGAGCAGTTCTTC. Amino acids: CATSRDGGSYNEQFF.

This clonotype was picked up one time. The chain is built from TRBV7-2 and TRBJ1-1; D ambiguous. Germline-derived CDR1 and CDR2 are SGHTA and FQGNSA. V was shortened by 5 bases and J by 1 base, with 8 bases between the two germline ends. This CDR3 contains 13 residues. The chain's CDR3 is CASSLHQNTEAFF. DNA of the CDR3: TGTGCCAGCAGCCTACACCAGAACACTGAAGCTTTCTTT. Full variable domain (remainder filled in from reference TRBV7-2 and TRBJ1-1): GAGVSQSPSNKVTEKGKDVELRCDPISGHTALYWYRQSLGQGLEFLIYFQGNSAPDKSGLPSDRFSAERTGGSVSTLTIQRTQQEDSAVYLCASSLHQNTEAFFGQGTRLTVV.

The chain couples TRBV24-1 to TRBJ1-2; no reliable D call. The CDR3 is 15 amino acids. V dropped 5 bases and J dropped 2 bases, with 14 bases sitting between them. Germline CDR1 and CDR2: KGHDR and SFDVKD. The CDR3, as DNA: TGTGCCACCAGTGCGCCCCCGGGGTCGAACTATGGCTACACCTTC. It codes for CATSAPPGSNYGYTF.

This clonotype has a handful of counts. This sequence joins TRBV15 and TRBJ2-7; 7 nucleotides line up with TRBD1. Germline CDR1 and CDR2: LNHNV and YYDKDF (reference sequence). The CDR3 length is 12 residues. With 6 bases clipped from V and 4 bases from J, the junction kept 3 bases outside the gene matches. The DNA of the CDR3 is TGTGCCACCAGGCAGGGGGATTACGAGCAGTACTTC. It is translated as CATRQGDYEQYF.

CDR3 amino acids: CASSIMTGDQPQHF. The CDR3 nucleotides are TGTGCCAGTAGTATAATGACAGGGGATCAGCCCCAGCATTTT. The rearrangement links TRBV19 to TRBJ1-5; TRBD1 matches at 8 bases. The CDR3 loop spans 14 amino acids. V shed 2 bases and J 5 bases; nucleotides not matched to a gene: 2. CDR1 is LNHDA and CDR2 is SQIVND in the germline V gene (reference sequence).

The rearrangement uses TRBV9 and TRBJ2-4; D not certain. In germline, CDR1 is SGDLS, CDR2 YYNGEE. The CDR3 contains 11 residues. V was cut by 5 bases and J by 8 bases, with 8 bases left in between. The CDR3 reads CASSLIDIQYF. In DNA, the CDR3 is TGTGCCAGCAGTTTAATTGACATTCAGTACTTC.

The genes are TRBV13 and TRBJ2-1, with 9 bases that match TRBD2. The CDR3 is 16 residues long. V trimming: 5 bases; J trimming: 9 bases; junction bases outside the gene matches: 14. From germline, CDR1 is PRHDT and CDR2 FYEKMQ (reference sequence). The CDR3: CASSIMGLAGGSEQFF. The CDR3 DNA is TGTGCCAGCAGCATTATGGGACTAGCAGGAGGTAGTGAGCAGTTCTTC.

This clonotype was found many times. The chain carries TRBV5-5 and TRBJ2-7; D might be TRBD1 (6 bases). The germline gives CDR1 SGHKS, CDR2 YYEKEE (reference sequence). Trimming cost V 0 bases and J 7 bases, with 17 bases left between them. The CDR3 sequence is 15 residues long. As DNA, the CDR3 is TGTGCCAGCAGCTTGGAGATCCTAGCAGGGGAAGAGCAGTACTTC. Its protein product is CASSLEILAGEEQYF. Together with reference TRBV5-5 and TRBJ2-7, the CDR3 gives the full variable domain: DAGVTQSPTHLIKTRGQQVTLRCSPISGHKSVSWYQQVLGQGPQFIFQYYEKEERGRGNFPDRFSARQFPNYSSELNVNALLLGDSALYLCASSLEILAGEEQYFGPGTRLTVT.

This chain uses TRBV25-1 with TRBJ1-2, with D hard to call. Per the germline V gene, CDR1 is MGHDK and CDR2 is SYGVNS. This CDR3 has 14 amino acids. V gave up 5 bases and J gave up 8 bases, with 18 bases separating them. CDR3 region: CASSTPGGFWGYTF. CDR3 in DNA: TGTGCCAGCAGTACCCCCGGAGGGTTCTGGGGCTACACCTTC.

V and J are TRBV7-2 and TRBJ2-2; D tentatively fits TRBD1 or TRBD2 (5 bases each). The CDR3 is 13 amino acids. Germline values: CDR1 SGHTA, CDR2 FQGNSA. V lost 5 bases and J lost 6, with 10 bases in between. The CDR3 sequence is CASSRGVSGELFF. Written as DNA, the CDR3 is TGTGCCAGCAGCCGAGGGGTCTCCGGGGAGCTGTTTTTT.

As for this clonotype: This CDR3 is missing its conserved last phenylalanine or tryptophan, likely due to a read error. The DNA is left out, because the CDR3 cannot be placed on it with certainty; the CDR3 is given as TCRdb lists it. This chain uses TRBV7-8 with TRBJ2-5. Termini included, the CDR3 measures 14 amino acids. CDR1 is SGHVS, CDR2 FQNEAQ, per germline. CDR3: CASSSDWSGGTQCV.

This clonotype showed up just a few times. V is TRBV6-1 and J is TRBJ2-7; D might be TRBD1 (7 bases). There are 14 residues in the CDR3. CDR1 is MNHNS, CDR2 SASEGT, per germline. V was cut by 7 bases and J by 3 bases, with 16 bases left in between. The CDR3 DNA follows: TGTGCCAGCAAGTTCACAGGGGAGGACTACGAGCAGTACTTC. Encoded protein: CASKFTGEDYEQYF.

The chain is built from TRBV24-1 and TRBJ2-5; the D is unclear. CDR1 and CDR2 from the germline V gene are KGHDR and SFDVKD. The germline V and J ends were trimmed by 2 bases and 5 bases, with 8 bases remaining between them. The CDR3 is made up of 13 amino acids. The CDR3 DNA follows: TGTGCCACCAGTGATTACCCGTACGAGACCCAGTACTTC. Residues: CATSDYPYETQYF.

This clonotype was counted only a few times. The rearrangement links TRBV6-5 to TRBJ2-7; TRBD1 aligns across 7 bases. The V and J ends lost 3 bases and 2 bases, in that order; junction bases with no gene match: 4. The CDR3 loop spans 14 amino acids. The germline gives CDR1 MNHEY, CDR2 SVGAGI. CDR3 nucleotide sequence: TGTGCCAGCAGTTATCGACAGGGAACCTACGAGCAGTACTTC. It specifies CASSYRQGTYEQYF.

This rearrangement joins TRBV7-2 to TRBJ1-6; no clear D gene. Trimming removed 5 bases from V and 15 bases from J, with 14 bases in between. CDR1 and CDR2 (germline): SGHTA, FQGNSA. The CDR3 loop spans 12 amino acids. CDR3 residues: CASSPNTGHLHF. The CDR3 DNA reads TGTGCCAGCAGCCCCAATACGGGTCACCTCCACTTT.

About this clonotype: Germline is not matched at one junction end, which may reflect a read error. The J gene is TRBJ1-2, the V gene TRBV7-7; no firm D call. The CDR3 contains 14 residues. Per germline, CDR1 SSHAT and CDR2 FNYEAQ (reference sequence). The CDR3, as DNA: TGTGCTAGCAGCCTCCGGTCAAGTAACTATGGCTACACCTTC. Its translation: CASSLRSSNYGYTF.

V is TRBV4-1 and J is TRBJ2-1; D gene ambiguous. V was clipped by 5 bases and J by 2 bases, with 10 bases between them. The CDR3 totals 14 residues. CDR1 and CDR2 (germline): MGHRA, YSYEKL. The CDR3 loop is CASSLVGTYNEQFF. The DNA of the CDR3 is TGCGCCAGCAGCTTAGTGGGGACCTACAATGAGCAGTTCTTC.

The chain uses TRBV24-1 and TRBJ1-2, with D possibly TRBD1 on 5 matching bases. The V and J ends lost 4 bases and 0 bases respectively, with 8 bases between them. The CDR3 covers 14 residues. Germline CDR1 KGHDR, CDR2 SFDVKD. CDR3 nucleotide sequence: TGTGCCACCAGTGACGTGACAGCTAACTATGGCTACACCTTC. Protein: CATSDVTANYGYTF.